This T cell receptor beta chain was retrieved from a study of breast tumors, draining lymph nodes, adjacent tissues. The table lists this clonotype with a count of one. Per the germline V gene, CDR1 is SGDLS and CDR2 is YYNGEE. This CDR3 is built from 19 residues. The V gene lost 4 bases and the J gene lost 2 bases, with 26 bases spanning the gap. TCRdb fed the multiplex PCR reads into MiXCR, producing one record per CDR3 protein. The repertoire holds approximately 170,000 distinct CDR3 sequences, 30% to 35% seen once, with approximately 4.2% in the top ten. Samples came from axillary lymph nodes draining the breast cancer.

Input material: axillary lymph node tissue. This clonotype originated in a female donor with breast cancer. Some clones in this sample may be carry-over from other donors' samples. This chain joins TRBV9 and TRBJ2-3, with unresolved D. The CDR3 sequence: CASSSPGRVNEQYTDTQYF. The CDR3, as DNA: TGTGCCAGCAGCTCCCCCGGACGGGTGAACGAGCAGTACACAGATACGCAGTATTTT. Full variable domain (outside the CDR3, taken from reference TRBV9 and TRBJ2-3): DSGVTQTPKHLITATGQRVTLRCSPRSGDLSVYWYQQSLDQGLQFLIQYYNGEERAKGNILERFSAQQFPDLHSELNLSSLELGDSALYFCASSSPGRVNEQYTDTQYFGPGTRLTVL.